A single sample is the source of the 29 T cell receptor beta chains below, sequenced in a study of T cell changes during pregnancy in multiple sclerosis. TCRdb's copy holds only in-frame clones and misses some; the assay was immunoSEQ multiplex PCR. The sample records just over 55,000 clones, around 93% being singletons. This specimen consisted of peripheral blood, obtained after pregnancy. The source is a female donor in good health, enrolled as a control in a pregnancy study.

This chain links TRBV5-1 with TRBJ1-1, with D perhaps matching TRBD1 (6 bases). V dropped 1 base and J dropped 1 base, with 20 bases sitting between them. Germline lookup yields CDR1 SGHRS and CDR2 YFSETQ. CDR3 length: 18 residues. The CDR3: CASSLKLSSEDRNTEAFF. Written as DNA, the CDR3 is TGCGCCAGCAGCTTGAAACTCTCTTCCGAGGACAGGAACACTGAAGCTTTCTTT. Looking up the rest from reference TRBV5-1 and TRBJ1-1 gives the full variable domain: KAGVTQTPRYLIKTRGQQVTLSCSPISGHRSVSWYQQTPGQGLQFLFEYFSETQRNKGNFPGRFSGRQFSNSRSEMNVSTLELGDSALYLCASSLKLSSEDRNTEAFFGQGTRLTVV.

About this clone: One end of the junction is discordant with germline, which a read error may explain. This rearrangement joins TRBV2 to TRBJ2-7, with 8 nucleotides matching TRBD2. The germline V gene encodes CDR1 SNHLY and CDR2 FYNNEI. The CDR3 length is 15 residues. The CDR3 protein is CASSEIAGHSYEQHF. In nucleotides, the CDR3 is TGTGCCAGCAGTGAGATAGCGGGGCACTCCTACGAGCAGCACTTC.

Here the CDR3 DNA reads TGTGCCAGCAGCGACGACAGGAGCTCCTACAATGAGCAGTTCTTC. As protein: CASSDDRSSYNEQFF. The gene calls are TRBV6-5 and TRBJ2-1; D might be TRBD1 (6 bases). The CDR3 is made up of 15 amino acids. V dropped 6 bases and J dropped 0 bases, with 12 bases sitting between them. Germline CDR1 MNHEY, CDR2 SVGAGI.

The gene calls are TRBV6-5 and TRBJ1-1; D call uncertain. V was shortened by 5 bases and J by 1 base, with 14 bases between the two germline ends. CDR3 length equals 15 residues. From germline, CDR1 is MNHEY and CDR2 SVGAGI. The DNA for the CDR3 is TGTGCCAGCAGTCTGGGAGCGGTCACGAACACTGAAGCTTTCTTT. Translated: CASSLGAVTNTEAFF.

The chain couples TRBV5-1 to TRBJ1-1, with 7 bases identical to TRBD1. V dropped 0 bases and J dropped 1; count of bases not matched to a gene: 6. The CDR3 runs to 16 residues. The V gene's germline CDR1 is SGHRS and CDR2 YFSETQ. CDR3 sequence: CASSLVGGWGNTEAFF. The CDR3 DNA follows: TGCGCCAGCAGCTTGGTAGGGGGCTGGGGGAACACTGAAGCTTTCTTT.

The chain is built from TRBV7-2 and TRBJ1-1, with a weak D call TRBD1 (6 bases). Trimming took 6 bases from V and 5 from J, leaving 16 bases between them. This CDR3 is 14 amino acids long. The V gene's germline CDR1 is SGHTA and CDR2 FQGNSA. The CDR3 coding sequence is TGTGCCAGCAGGCGCAAAACAGGGTGGACTGAAGCTTTCTTT. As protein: CASRRKTGWTEAFF.

In DNA, the CDR3 is TGTGCCAGCAGCTTCCGACAGGGGTCCGGGGAGCTGTTTTTT. This sequence encodes CASSFRQGSGELFF. The rearrangement joins TRBV7-2 to TRBJ2-2, with 8 bases aligning to TRBD1. The germline V gene has CDR1 SGHTA and CDR2 FQGNSA. V dropped 3 bases and J dropped 6; count of bases not matched to a gene: 3. CDR3 length equals 14 residues.

The CDR3 region is CASSRTGAVYGYTF. Written as DNA, the CDR3 is TGTGCCAGCAGCCGGACAGGGGCGGTATATGGCTACACCTTC. The chain combines TRBV7-8 with TRBJ1-2, with TRBD1 matching over 9 bases. This CDR3 spans 14 amino acids. Germline V CDR1 and CDR2: SGHVS, FQNEAQ. The V segment lost 5 bases and the J segment 5 bases; nucleotides outside the gene matches: 6.

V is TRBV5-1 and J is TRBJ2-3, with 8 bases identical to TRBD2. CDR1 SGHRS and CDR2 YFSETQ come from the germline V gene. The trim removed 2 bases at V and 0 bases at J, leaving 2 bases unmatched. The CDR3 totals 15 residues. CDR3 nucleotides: TGCGCCAGCAGCTTTCAGCGGGGGAGCACAGATACGCAGTATTTT. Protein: CASSFQRGSTDTQYF. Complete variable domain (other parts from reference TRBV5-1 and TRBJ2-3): KAGVTQTPRYLIKTRGQQVTLSCSPISGHRSVSWYQQTPGQGLQFLFEYFSETQRNKGNFPGRFSGRQFSNSRSEMNVSTLELGDSALYLCASSFQRGSTDTQYFGPGTRLTVL.

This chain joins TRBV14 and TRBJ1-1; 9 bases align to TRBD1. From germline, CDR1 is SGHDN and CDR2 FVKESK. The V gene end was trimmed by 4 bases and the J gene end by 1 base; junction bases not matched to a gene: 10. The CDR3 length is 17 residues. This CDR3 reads CASSPLAGQGGNTEAFF. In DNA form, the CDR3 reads TGTGCCAGCAGCCCCTTAGCGGGACAGGGAGGGAACACTGAAGCTTTCTTT.

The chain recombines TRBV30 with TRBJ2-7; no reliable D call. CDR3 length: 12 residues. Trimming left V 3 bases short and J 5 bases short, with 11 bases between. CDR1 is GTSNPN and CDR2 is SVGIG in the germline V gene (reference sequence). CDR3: CAWSSDADEQYF. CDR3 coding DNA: TGTGCCTGGAGCTCCGACGCGGACGAGCAGTACTTC.

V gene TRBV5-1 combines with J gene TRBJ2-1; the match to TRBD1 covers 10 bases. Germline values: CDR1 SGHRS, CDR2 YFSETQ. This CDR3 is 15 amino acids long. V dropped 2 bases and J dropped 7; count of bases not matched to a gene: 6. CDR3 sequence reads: CASSFRDRGGNEQFF. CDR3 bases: TGCGCCAGCAGCTTCCGGGACAGGGGAGGTAATGAGCAGTTCTTC.

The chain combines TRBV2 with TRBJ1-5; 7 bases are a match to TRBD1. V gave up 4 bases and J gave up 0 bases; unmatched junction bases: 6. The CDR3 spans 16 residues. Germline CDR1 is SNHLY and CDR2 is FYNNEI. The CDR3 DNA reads TGTGCCAGCAGTGTCCGGGACAGATATAGCAATCAGCCCCAGCATTTT. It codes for CASSVRDRYSNQPQHF.

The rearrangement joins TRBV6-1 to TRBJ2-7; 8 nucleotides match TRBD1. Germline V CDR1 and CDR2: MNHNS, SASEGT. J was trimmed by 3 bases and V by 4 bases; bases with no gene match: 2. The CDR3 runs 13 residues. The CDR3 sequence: CASSVDRGYEQYF. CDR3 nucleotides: TGTGCCAGCAGTGTCGACAGGGGCTACGAGCAGTACTTC.

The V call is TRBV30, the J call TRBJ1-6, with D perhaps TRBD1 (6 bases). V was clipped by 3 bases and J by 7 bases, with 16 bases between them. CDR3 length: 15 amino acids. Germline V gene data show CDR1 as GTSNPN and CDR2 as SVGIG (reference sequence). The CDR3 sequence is CAWSPHTGYNSPLHF. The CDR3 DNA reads TGTGCCTGGAGCCCCCACACAGGGTACAATTCACCCCTCCACTTT.

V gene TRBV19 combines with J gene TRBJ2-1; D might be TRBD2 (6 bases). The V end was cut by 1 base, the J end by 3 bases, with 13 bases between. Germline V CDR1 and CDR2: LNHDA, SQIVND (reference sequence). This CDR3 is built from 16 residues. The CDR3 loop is CASSIGFRGNYNEQFF. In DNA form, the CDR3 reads TGTGCCAGTAGTATAGGTTTCCGGGGGAACTACAATGAGCAGTTCTTC.

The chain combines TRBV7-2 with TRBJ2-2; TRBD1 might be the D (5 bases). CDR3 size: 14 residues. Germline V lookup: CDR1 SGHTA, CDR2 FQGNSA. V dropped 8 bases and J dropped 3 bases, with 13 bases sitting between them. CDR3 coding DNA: TGTGCCAGCGGTAGGCAGGGATACACCGGGGAGCTGTTTTTT. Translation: CASGRQGYTGELFF.

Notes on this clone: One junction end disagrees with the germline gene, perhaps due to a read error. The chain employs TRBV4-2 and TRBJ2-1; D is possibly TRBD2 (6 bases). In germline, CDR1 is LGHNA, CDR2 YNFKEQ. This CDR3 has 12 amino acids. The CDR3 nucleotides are TGTGCCAGCAGCCAAGATGGCGGGGTCCCTCTCTTC. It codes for CASSQDGGVPLF.

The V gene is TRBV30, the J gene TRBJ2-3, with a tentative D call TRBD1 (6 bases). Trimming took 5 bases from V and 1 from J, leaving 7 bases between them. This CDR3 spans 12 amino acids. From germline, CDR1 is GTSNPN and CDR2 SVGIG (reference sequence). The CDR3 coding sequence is TGTGCCTGGGGGGGCGGCACAGATACGCAGTATTTT. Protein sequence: CAWGGGTDTQYF.

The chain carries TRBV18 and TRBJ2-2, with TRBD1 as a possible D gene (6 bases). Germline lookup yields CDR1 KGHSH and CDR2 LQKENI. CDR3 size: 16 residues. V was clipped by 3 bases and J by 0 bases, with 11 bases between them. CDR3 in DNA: TGTGCCAGCTCACCTACCGGGACATCGAACACCGGGGAGCTGTTTTTT. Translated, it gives CASSPTGTSNTGELFF.

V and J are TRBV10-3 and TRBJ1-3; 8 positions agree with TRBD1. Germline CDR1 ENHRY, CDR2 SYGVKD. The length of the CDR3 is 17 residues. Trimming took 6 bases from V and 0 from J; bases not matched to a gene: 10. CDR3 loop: CAISLGQGTFSGNTIYF. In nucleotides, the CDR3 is TGTGCCATCAGCCTCGGACAGGGCACCTTCTCTGGAAACACCATATATTTT.

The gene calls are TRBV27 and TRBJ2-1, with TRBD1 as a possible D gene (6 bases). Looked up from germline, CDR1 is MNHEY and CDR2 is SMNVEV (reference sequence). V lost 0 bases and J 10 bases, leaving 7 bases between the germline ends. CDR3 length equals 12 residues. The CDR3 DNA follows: TGTGCCAGCAGTTTATCGGGGACAGAGCAGTTCTTC. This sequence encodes CASSLSGTEQFF.

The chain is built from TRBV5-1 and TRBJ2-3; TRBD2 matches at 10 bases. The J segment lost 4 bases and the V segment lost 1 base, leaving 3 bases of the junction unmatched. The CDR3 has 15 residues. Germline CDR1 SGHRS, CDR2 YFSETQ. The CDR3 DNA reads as TGCGCCAGCAGCTTGAGCGGGGGGGCCCCAGATACGCAGTATTTT. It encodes CASSLSGGAPDTQYF.

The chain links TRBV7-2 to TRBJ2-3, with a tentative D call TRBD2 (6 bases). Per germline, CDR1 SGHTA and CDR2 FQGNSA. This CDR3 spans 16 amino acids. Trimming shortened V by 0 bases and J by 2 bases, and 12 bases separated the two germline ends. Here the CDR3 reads CASSLASGFYTDTQYF. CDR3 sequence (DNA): TGTGCCAGCAGCTTAGCGAGCGGGTTCTACACAGATACGCAGTATTTT.

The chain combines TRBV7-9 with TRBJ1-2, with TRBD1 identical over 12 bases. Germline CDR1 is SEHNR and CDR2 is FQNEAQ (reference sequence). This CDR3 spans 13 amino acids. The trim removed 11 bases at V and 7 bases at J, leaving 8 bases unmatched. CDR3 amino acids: CAPGDRGRGGYTF. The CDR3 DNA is TGTGCCCCCGGGGACAGGGGGCGAGGTGGCTACACCTTC.

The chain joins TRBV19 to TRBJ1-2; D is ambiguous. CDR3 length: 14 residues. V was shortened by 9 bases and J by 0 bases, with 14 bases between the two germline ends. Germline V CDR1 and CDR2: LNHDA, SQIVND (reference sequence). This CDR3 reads CASRPEGPNYGYTF. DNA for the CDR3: TGTGCCAGCAGACCGGAGGGTCCTAACTATGGCTACACCTTC.

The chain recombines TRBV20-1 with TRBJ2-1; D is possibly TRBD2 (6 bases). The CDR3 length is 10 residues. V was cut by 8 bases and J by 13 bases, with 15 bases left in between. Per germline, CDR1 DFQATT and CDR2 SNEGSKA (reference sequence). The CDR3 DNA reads TGCAGTACCACCGGGACTCCTCAGTTCTTC. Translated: CSTTGTPQFF.

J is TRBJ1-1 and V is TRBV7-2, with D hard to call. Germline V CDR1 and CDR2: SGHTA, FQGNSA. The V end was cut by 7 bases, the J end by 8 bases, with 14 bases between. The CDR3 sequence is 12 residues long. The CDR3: CASTPLFVEAFF. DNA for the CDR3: TGTGCCAGCACCCCACTGTTCGTCGAAGCTTTCTTT.

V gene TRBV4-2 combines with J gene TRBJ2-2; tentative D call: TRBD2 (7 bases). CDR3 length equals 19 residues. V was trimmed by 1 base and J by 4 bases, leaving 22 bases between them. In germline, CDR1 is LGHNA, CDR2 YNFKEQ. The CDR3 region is CASSQGGRRGGGSTGELFF. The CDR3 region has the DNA TGTGCCAGCAGCCAAGGCGGTCGGAGAGGGGGGGGCAGCACCGGGGAGCTGTTTTTT.